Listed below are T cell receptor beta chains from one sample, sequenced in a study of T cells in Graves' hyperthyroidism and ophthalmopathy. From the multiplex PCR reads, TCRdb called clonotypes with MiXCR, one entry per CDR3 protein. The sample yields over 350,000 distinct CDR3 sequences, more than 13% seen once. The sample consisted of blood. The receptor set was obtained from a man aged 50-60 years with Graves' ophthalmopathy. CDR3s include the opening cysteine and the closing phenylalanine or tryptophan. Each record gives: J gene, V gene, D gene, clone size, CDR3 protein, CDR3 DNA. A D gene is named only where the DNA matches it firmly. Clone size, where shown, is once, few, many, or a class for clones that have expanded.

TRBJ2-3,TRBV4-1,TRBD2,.,CATLPGTSGTDTQYF,TGCGCCACCTTGCCCGGGACTAGCGGGACAGATACGCAGTATTTT
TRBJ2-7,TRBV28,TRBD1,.,CASSLINLGTDYEQYF,TGTGCCAGCAGTTTAATTAATTTGGGGACAGACTACGAGCAGTACTTC
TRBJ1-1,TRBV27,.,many,CASSLLGANTEAFF,TGTGCCAGCAGTTTACTGGGGGCGAACACTGAAGCTTTCTTT
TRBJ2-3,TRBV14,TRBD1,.,CASSQDRTGVGDTQYF,TGTGCCAGCAGCCAAGATAGGACAGGGGTTGGAGATACGCAGTATTTT
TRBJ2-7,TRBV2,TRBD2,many,CASATSGSYEQYF,TGTGCCAGTGCCACTAGCGGCTCCTACGAGCAGTACTTC
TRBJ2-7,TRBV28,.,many,CASNPYPLQGIYYEQYF,TGTGCCAGCAATCCATACCCACTACAGGGAATCTACTACGAGCAGTACTTC
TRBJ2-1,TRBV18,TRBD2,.,CASSPQRLALSVNEQFF,TGTGCCAGCTCACCACAACGACTAGCCCTCTCGGTTAATGAGCAGTTCTTC
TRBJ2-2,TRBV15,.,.,CATSTNRVNGELFF,TGTGCCACCAGCACGAACAGGGTCAACGGGGAGCTGTTTTTT
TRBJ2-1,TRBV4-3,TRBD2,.,CASSQAAGGAYNEQFF,TGCGCCAGCAGCCAAGCAGCGGGAGGGGCGTACAATGAGCAGTTCTTC
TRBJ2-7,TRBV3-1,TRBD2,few,CASSQSSGNSYEQYF,TGTGCCAGCAGCCAATCTAGCGGAAACTCCTACGAGCAGTACTTC
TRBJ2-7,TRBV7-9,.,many,CASSLVGGGYEQYF,TGTGCCAGCAGCTTAGTAGGAGGGGGCTACGAGCAGTACTTC
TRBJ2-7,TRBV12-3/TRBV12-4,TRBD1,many,CASSSQTGASSYEQYF,TGTGCCAGCAGTTCCCAGACAGGGGCGTCATCCTACGAGCAGTACTTC
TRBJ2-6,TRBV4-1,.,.,CASSHLSGANVLTF,TGCGCCAGCAGCCATCTATCTGGGGCCAACGTCCTGACTTTC